This is a list of T cell receptor beta chains from one sample in a study of CD8+ T cells in alopecia areata. Sequencing used immunoSEQ multiplex PCR; TCRdb keeps in-frame clones, though not all of them. The data show around 110,000 clones, with 84% seen just once and over 20% held by the top ten. The specimen comprised CD8+ T cells sorted from blood, sampled at week 24, from a patient treated with tofacitinib. These receptors all stem from a human donor with alopecia areata. Each CDR3 is given with its conserved first and last residue. D genes are given only for firm matches. Not all rows give a size; the values are once, few, many and, for expanded clones, a class.

abundance | j_gene | v_gene | d_gene | len | CDR3nt | CDR3aa
- | TRBJ1-1 | TRBV7-9 | - | 16 | TGTGCCAGCAGCCCTACGCGGTCAGGGGAATCCACTGAAGCTTTCTTT | CASSPTRSGESTEAFF
- | TRBJ2-7 | TRBV30 | TRBD2 | 13 | TGTGCCTGGACTAAAACTAGCGCCTACGAGCAGTACTTC | CAWTKTSAYEQYF
- | TRBJ2-5 | TRBV7-9 | - | 13 | TGTGCCAGCAGCTTGGATTCACGTAGAACCCAGTACTTC | CASSLDSRRTQYF
- | TRBJ2-3 | TRBV29-1 | - | 16 | TGCAGCGTTGAAGGGTCATACGCGGGGCCCACAGATACGCAGTATTTT | CSVEGSYAGPTDTQYF
- | TRBJ1-1 | TRBV5-6 | TRBD1 | 14 | TGTGCCAGCAGCACCAGACAGGGCGGCACTGAAGCTTTCTTT | CASSTRQGGTEAFF
- | TRBJ2-1 | TRBV5-4 | TRBD2 | 14 | TGTGCCAGCAGCTTTAGCGGGGGCCTCAATGAGCAGTTCTTC | CASSFSGGLNEQFF
- | TRBJ2-7 | TRBV7-6 | - | 14 | TGTGCCAGCAGCTCCTCGACCCAGGGAGACGAGCAGTACTTC | CASSSSTQGDEQYF
few | TRBJ2-7 | TRBV7-9 | - | 11 | TGTGCCAGCAGCCCTGGCTACGAGCAGTACTTC | CASSPGYEQYF
- | TRBJ1-5 | TRBV9 | - | 15 | TGTGCCAGCAGCGTATCAGGGTTGAGCAATCAGCCCCAGCATTTT | CASSVSGLSNQPQHF
- | TRBJ2-3 | TRBV30 | TRBD2 | 16 | TGTGCCTGGAGGGACGGACTAGCGGGGAGAGCAGATACGCAGTATTTT | CAWRDGLAGRADTQYF
- | TRBJ2-1 | TRBV9 | - | 17 | TGTGCCAGCAGCGTAGGACCTAGCCTCCCTACCTACAATGAGCAGTTCTTC | CASSVGPSLPTYNEQFF
- | TRBJ2-7 | TRBV2 | - | 12 | TGTGCCAGCAGGGTACGTAACTACGAGCAGTACTTC | CASRVRNYEQYF
few | TRBJ2-7 | TRBV2 | TRBD1 | 16 | TGTGCCAGCAGTACCCCCCGCGGACAGGACCCCTACGAGCAGTACTTC | CASSTPRGQDPYEQYF
- | TRBJ2-7 | TRBV13 | - | 13 | TGTGCCAGCAGCTTACAGGACATCCACGAGCAGTACTTC | CASSLQDIHEQYF
- | TRBJ2-5 | TRBV7-9 | - | 15 | TGTACCAGCAGCTTAGTTCGGCTGGAATATGAGACCCAGTACTTC | CTSSLVRLEYETQYF
- | TRBJ2-6 | TRBV2 | TRBD1 | 20 | TGTGCCAGCAGTGAAGCGGGGGCCGGGACAGGGTCTTTTGGGGCCAACGTCCTGACTTTC | CASSEAGAGTGSFGANVLTF
once | TRBJ2-3 | TRBV7-9 | - | 11 | TGTGCCAGCAGCTTTACAGATACGCAGTATTTT | CASSFTDTQYF
few | TRBJ2-3 | TRBV7-9 | TRBD2 | 17 | TGTGCCAGCAGCTTAGCCCTAGCGGGGAGCTACACAGATACGCAGTATTTT | CASSLALAGSYTDTQYF
- | TRBJ2-5 | TRBV19 | - | 14 | TGTGCCAGTACTGGGCTACCCTGGGGGGAGACCCAGTACTTC | CASTGLPWGETQYF